The sequence of this TCR beta chain was determined in a study of T-cell memory formation after mild COVID-19. Constant-segment primers served in 5'RACE that generated TCR alpha and TCR beta cDNA libraries bearing sample barcodes and UMIs. TCRdb called the 5' RACE reads again in MiXCR, with one record for every CDR3 protein. The sample carries 150,000 to 200,000 distinct CDR3 sequences, approximately 10% recorded once. This clonotype was seen at least ten times. Per the germline V gene, CDR1 is SGHVS and CDR2 is FQNEAQ. The CDR3 is 15 residues long. The V and J ends lost 1 base and 3 bases respectively, with 10 bases between them.

The chain employs TRBV7-8 and TRBJ1-5, with D maybe TRBD1 (5 bases). The TCR was taken from a man between 18 and 35 years old who had mild COVID-19 (a few samples of this study predate the infection). Cell type and time point are not known. The sequenced material came from PBMCs or a T cell subset sorted from them (not recorded which). The CDR3 region has the DNA TGTGCCAGCAGCTTAGTTCAGGGCACCAATCAGCCCCAGCATTTT. It specifies CASSLVQGTNQPQHF.